One T cell receptor beta chain is described in this entry. As yet, its antigen is unknown. PCR involved 60 Vbeta and 13 Jbeta primers. Sequenced by immunoSEQ multiplex PCR; TCRdb stores in-frame clones only, minus some. This sample carries about 200,000 clones, almost 80% of them seen once, and the ten largest clones take around 2%. The sample belongs to a study of cytomegalovirus exposure and HLA in healthy donors. Whole-study findings and limits: TCR beta V segments were, for the most part, productive about 87% or about 30% of the time in an earlier analysis. According to a later analysis, donors in an Asian-associated ancestry cluster reportedly had fewer N-insertions than the approximately 670-donor mean.

The receptor was isolated from a young man in good health and CMV-seronegative. The sequenced sample consisted of PBMCs.

CDR3 sequence: CAWSSRVGGTF. For the CDR3, the DNA is TGTGCCTGGAGTAGCAGGGTGGGTGGCACCTTC. The V call is TRBV30, the J call TRBJ1-2; weak D call: TRBD1 (5 bases). Trimming removed 2 bases at V and 13 bases at J, with 14 bases between. The CDR3 has 11 amino acids. Germline V gene sequence: CDR1 GTSNPN, CDR2 SVGIG (reference sequence).